Below are 18 T cell receptor beta chains sequenced from a single sample in a study of T cell changes during pregnancy in multiple sclerosis. The data were produced by immunoSEQ multiplex PCR, yet TCRdb's version contains in-frame clones alone and is incomplete. The sample carries 30,000 to 35,000 clones, just over 90% recorded once. Sequenced here: CD8+ T cells from peripheral blood mononuclear cells, sampled in the first trimester of pregnancy. The receptors come from a female donor with multiple sclerosis, enrolled in a pregnancy study.

V usage is TRBV7-9 and J usage is TRBJ1-2, with 11 bases matching TRBD1. Trimming cost V 4 bases and J 8 bases; bases outside gene matches: 9. The CDR3 runs to 15 residues. In germline, CDR1 is SEHNR, CDR2 FQNEAQ (reference sequence). The CDR3 here is CASSSLPDRGRGYTF. The CDR3 bases are TGTGCCAGCAGCTCCCTGCCGGACAGGGGGCGGGGCTACACCTTC.

The CDR3 is CASSLGAQGVGTEAFF. The CDR3 DNA sequence: TGTGCCAGCAGCTTGGGCGCACAGGGGGTGGGCACTGAAGCTTTCTTT. The chain is built from TRBV5-5 and TRBJ1-1; 8 bases map to TRBD1. The CDR3 contains 16 residues. V lost 0 bases and J lost 4; bases outside the gene matches: 8. CDR1 and CDR2 (germline): SGHKS, YYEKEE (reference sequence).

This chain joins TRBV28 and TRBJ1-5; possibly TRBD1 for D (5 bases). The germline V and J ends were trimmed by 2 bases and 6 bases, with 8 bases remaining between them. There are 13 residues in the CDR3. Germline V gene sequence: CDR1 MDHEN, CDR2 SYDVKM. In DNA, the CDR3 is TGTGCCAGCAGTTTACAGGGATCTCAGCCCCAGCATTTT. It specifies CASSLQGSQPQHF.

Here the CDR3 DNA reads TGCGCCAGCAGCTTGGACGGGACAGGGGGAGAGACCCAGTACTTC. It codes for CASSLDGTGGETQYF. This rearrangement joins TRBV5-1 to TRBJ2-5; 11 bases are a match to TRBD1. Looked up from germline, CDR1 is SGHRS and CDR2 is YFSETQ. Trimming cost V 0 bases and J 4 bases; bases outside gene matches: 2. The CDR3 sequence is 15 residues long.

CDR3 DNA: TGTGCCAGCAGCGAAAGCAGCGGGAGACACGAGCAGTACTTC. Protein product: CASSESSGRHEQYF. The chain links TRBV5-6 to TRBJ2-7, with TRBD2 identical over 8 bases. The CDR3 spans 14 residues. Per the germline V gene, CDR1 is SGHDT and CDR2 is YYEEEE. With V trimmed by 4 bases and J by 5 bases, 8 bases remained unmatched.

The genes are TRBV9 and TRBJ2-2; 7 bases are a match to TRBD2. This CDR3 has 16 amino acids. From germline, CDR1 is SGDLS and CDR2 YYNGEE. The J segment lost 3 bases and the V segment lost 5 bases, leaving 10 bases of the junction unmatched. The CDR3, as DNA: TGTGCCAGCAGTCCACTGCTGGCGGGGGACACCGGGGAGCTGTTTTTT. Protein product: CASSPLLAGDTGELFF.

V and J are TRBV6-1 and TRBJ2-7, with 10 bases fitting TRBD2. Per germline, CDR1 MNHNS and CDR2 SASEGT. The CDR3 length is 15 residues. V shed 3 bases, J shed 0 bases, and the junction held 2 bases outside the gene matches. For the CDR3, the DNA is TGTGCCAGCAGTGAGGCTAGCGGGAGCTCCTACGAGCAGTACTTC. Its translation is CASSEASGSSYEQYF.

The V call is TRBV7-9, the J call TRBJ2-1; a weak D match, TRBD2 (6 bases). CDR3 length equals 15 residues. Germline V gene data show CDR1 as SEHNR and CDR2 as FQNEAQ (reference sequence). The V end was cut by 5 bases, the J end by 10 bases, with 21 bases between. The CDR3 spells CASSRRGGGQWEQFF. DNA of the CDR3: TGTGCCAGCAGCCGCCGGGGAGGAGGACAATGGGAGCAGTTCTTC.

This chain uses TRBV27 with TRBJ1-2; D might be TRBD1 (5 bases). Germline V gene sequence: CDR1 MNHEY, CDR2 SMNVEV (reference sequence). Trimming shortened V by 2 bases and J by 6 bases, and 10 bases separated the two germline ends. This CDR3 comprises 13 residues. CDR3 coding DNA: TGTGCCAGCAGTTTACAAGGGGCGGATGGCTACACCTTC. It translates to CASSLQGADGYTF.

The rearrangement joins TRBV9 to TRBJ1-5; D is unresolved. Trimming left V 3 bases short and J 0 bases short, with 7 bases between. This CDR3 contains 14 residues. Germline assignment: CDR1 SGDLS and CDR2 YYNGEE. The CDR3 here is CASSARNSNQPQHF. As DNA, the CDR3 is TGTGCCAGCAGCGCCAGAAATAGCAATCAGCCCCAGCATTTT.

V and J are TRBV28 and TRBJ2-1, with D unclear. V shed 3 bases and J shed 4 bases, with 7 bases lying between them. The CDR3 extends over 13 amino acids. Germline V gene lookup returns CDR1 MDHEN and CDR2 SYDVKM. CDR3 bases: TGTGCCAGCAGTTTGGGCTCGTACAATGAGCAGTTCTTC. It yields the protein CASSLGSYNEQFF.

J is TRBJ2-3 and V is TRBV13; TRBD1 agrees at 12 bases. J was trimmed by 5 bases and V by 5 bases; bases with no gene match: 8. Per germline, CDR1 PRHDT and CDR2 FYEKMQ (reference sequence). The CDR3 has 16 residues. This chain's CDR3 is CASSGWGQGAVDTQYF. The CDR3 coding sequence is TGTGCCAGCAGCGGTTGGGGACAGGGGGCTGTAGATACGCAGTATTTT.

V is TRBV21-1 and J is TRBJ2-3; TRBD2 reflects the table's D call only, with no check against the DNA. TRBV21-1 is flagged as a pseudogene. This CDR3 contains 15 residues. CDR3 in amino acids: CASSSSGGRTDTQYF. The CDR3 DNA reads as TGTGCCAGCAGCTCTAGCGGAGGGCGCACAGATACGCAGTATTTT.

The chain joins TRBV4-3 to TRBJ2-7, with TRBD2 identical over 7 bases. The V segment lost 0 bases and the J segment 0 bases; nucleotides outside the gene matches: 11. Germline assignment: CDR1 LGHNA and CDR2 YSLEER. The CDR3 runs to 18 residues. CDR3 in DNA: TGCGCCAGCAGCCAAGATGAAGGGGAGGGTTTGGGCTCCTACGAGCAGTACTTC. Its translation: CASSQDEGEGLGSYEQYF.

This CDR3 is CASSIAPWDRKEKLFF. CDR3 bases: TGTGCCAGTAGTATAGCCCCCTGGGACAGGAAAGAAAAACTGTTTTTT. The chain has TRBV19 and TRBJ1-4; 8 bases are a match to TRBD1. J lost 8 bases, V lost 1 base, and 9 bases had no gene match. Germline V gene lookup returns CDR1 LNHDA and CDR2 SQIVND (reference sequence). This CDR3 region has 16 residues.

In its sample, this clone was seen once. The V call is TRBV9, the J call TRBJ2-7; 10 positions match TRBD1. Germline CDR1 SGDLS, CDR2 YYNGEE. The CDR3 has 14 amino acids. Trimming took 3 bases from V and 3 from J; bases not matched to a gene: 3. CDR3 residues: CASSAGQGNYEQYF. The CDR3 region has the DNA TGTGCCAGCAGCGCGGGACAGGGGAACTACGAGCAGTACTTC. Combining the CDR3 with reference TRBV9 and TRBJ2-7 gives the whole variable domain DSGVTQTPKHLITATGQRVTLRCSPRSGDLSVYWYQQSLDQGLQFLIQYYNGEERAKGNILERFSAQQFPDLHSELNLSSLELGDSALYFCASSAGQGNYEQYFGPGTRLTVT.

This clone appeared a few times. This chain connects TRBV21-1 to TRBJ2-1; TRBD2 is the table's D call and was not checked against the DNA. TRBV21-1 is labeled a pseudogene. There are 18 residues in the CDR3. The chain's CDR3 is CASSKEGTSGRYNNEQFF. CDR3 bases: TGTGCCAGCAGCAAAGAGGGCACTAGCGGGAGGTATAACAATGAGCAGTTCTTC.

The J gene is TRBJ2-1, the V gene TRBV28; maybe TRBD2 (6 bases). The V end lost 6 bases, the J end lost 2 bases, and 14 bases lay between the germline ends. The germline V gene has CDR1 MDHEN and CDR2 SYDVKM. CDR3 length equals 15 residues. The DNA of the CDR3 is TGTGCCAGCAGCCAAAGGACTATAACCTACAATGAGCAGTTCTTC. This translates into CASSQRTITYNEQFF.